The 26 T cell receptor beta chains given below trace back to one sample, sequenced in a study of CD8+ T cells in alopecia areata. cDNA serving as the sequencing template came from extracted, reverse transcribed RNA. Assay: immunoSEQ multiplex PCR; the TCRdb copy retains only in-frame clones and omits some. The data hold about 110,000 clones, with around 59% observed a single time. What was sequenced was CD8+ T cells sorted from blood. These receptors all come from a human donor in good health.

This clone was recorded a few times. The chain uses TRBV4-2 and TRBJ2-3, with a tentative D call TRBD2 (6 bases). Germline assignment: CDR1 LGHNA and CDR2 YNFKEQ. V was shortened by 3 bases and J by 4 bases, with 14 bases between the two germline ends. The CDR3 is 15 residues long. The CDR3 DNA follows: TGTGCCAGCAGCCAGGCTACTAGCCCGGCAGATACGCAGTATTTT. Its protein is CASSQATSPADTQYF.

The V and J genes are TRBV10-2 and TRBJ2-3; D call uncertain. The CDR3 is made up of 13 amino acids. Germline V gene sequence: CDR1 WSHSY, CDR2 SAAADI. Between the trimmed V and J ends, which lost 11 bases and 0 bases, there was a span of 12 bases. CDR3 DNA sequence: TGCGCCCGTCCGAGGTCTAGCACAGATACGCAGTATTTT. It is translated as CARPRSSTDTQYF.

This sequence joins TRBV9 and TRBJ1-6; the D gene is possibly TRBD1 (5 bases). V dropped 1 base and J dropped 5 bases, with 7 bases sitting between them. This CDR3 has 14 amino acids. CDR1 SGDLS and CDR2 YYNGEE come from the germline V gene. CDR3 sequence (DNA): TGTGCCAGCAGCGTATTAGGGGATAATTCACCCCTCCACTTT. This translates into CASSVLGDNSPLHF. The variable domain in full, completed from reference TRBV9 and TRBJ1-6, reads DSGVTQTPKHLITATGQRVTLRCSPRSGDLSVYWYQQSLDQGLQFLIQYYNGEERAKGNILERFSAQQFPDLHSELNLSSLELGDSALYFCASSVLGDNSPLHFGNGTRLTVT.

The CDR3 coding sequence is TGTGCCAGCAGTGAATGGGGGGCAGAGAATTCACCCCTCCACTTT. Encoded protein: CASSEWGAENSPLHF. This chain uses TRBV25-1 with TRBJ1-6; TRBD1 might be the D (6 bases). Germline CDR1 is MGHDK and CDR2 is SYGVNS. The V and J ends lost 1 base and 7 bases respectively, with 11 bases between them. The CDR3 is 15 amino acids.

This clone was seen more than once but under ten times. The CDR3 DNA is TGCAGTGCTTTCTCCCCGGGCGCAGCTTTCTTT. This sequence encodes CSAFSPGAAFF. This chain uses TRBV20-1 with TRBJ1-1; D not certain. The germline V gene has CDR1 DFQATT and CDR2 SNEGSKA (reference sequence). Trimming stripped 5 bases from V and 10 bases from J, with 14 bases between. The CDR3 loop spans 11 amino acids.

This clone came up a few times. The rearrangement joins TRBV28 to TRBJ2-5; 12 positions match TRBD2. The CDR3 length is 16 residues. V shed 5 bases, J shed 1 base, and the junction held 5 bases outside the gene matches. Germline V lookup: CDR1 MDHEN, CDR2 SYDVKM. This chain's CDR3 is CASSQTTSGSQETQYF. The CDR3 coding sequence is TGTGCCAGCAGTCAGACGACTAGCGGGAGCCAAGAGACCCAGTACTTC.

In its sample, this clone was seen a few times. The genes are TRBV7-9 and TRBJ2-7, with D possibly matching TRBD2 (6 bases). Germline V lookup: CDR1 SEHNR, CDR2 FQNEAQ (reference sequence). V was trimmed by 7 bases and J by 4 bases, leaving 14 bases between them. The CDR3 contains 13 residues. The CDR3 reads CASTPTGGYEQYF. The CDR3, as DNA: TGTGCCAGCACCCCCACTGGGGGGTACGAGCAGTACTTC.

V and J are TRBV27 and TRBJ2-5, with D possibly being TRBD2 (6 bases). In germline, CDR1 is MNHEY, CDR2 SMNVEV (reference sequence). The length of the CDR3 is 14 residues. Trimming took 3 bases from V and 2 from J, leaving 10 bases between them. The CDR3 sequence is CASSFARGQETQYF. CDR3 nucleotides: TGTGCCAGCAGTTTCGCCCGGGGGCAAGAGACCCAGTACTTC.

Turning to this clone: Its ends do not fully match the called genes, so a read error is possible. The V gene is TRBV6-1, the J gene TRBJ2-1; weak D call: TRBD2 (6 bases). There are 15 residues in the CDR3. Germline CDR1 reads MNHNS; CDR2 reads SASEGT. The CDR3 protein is CAISDFAGSYNEQFF. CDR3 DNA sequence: TGTGCCATCAGTGACTTTGCGGGGTCCTACAATGAGCAGTTCTTC.

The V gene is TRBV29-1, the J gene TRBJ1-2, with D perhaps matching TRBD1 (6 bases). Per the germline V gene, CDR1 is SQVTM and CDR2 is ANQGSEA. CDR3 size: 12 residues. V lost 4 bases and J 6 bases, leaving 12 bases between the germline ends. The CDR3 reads CSVAGGSDGYTF. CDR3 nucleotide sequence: TGCAGCGTTGCGGGGGGCTCGGATGGCTACACCTTC.

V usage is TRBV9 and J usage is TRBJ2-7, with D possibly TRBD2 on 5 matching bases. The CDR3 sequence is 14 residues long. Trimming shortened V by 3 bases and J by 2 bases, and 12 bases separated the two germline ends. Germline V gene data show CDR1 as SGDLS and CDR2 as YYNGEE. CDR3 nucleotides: TGTGCCAGCAGCGAAGGGAGTTTAACCTACGAGCAGTACTTC. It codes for CASSEGSLTYEQYF.

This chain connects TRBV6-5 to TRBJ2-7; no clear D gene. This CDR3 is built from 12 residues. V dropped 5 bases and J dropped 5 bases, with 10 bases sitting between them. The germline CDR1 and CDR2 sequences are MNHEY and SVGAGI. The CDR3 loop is CASSRENHEQYF. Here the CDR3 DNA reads TGTGCCAGCAGTCGCGAGAACCACGAGCAGTACTTC.

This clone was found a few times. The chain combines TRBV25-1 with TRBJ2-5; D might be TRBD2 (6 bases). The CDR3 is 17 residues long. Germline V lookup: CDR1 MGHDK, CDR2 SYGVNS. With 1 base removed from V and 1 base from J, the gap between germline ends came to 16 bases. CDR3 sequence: CASSEFRGGEFQETQYF. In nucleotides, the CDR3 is TGTGCCAGCAGTGAATTTCGAGGCGGGGAGTTCCAAGAGACCCAGTACTTC.

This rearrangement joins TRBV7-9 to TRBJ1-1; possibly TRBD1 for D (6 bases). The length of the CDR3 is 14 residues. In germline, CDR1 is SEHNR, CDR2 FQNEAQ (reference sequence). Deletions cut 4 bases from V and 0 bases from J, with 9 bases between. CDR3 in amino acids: CASSSSGVNTEAFF. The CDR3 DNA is TGTGCCAGCAGCTCCTCAGGGGTGAACACTGAAGCTTTCTTT. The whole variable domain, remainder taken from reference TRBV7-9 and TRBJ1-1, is DTGVSQNPRHKITKRGQNVTFRCDPISEHNRLYWYRQTLGQGPEFLTYFQNEAQLEKSRLLSDRFSAERPKGSFSTLEIQRTEQGDSAMYLCASSSSGVNTEAFFGQGTRLTVV.

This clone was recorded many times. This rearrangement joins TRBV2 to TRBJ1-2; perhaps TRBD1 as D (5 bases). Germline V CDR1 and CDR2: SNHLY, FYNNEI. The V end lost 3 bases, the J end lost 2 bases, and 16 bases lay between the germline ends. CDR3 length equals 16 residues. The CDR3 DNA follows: TGTGCCAGCAGTGACCTCATGCGGGGGATAAACTATGGCTACACCTTC. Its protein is CASSDLMRGINYGYTF.

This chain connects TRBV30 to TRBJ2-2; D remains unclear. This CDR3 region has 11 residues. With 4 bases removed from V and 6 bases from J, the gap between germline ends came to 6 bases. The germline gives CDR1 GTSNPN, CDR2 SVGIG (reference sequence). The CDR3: CAWKVAGELFF. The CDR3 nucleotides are TGTGCCTGGAAGGTAGCCGGGGAGCTGTTTTTT.

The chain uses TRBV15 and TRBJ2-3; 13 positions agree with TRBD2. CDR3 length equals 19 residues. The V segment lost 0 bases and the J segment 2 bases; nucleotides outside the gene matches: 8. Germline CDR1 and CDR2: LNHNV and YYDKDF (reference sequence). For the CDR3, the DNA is TGTGCCACCAGCAGAGACCCGGGACTAGCGGGGTATATCACAGATACGCAGTATTTT. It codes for CATSRDPGLAGYITDTQYF.

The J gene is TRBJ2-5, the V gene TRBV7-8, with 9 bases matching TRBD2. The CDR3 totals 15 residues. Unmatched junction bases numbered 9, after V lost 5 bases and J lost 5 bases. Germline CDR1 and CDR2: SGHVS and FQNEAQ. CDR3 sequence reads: CASSDQRGEGETQYF. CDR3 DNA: TGTGCCAGCAGCGACCAGCGGGGGGAAGGGGAGACCCAGTACTTC.

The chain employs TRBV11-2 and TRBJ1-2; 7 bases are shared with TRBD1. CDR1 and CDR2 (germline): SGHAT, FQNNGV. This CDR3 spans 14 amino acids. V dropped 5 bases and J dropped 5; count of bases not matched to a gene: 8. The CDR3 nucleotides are TGTGCCAGCAGCGACCGACAGGGACCATATGGCTACACCTTC. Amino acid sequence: CASSDRQGPYGYTF.

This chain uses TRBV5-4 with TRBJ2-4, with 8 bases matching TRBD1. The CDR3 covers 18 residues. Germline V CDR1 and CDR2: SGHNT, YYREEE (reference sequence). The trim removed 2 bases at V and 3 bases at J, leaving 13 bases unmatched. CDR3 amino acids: CASSFTGAGGYFKNIQYF. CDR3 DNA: TGTGCCAGCAGCTTTACAGGGGCAGGGGGCTACTTCAAAAACATTCAGTACTTC.

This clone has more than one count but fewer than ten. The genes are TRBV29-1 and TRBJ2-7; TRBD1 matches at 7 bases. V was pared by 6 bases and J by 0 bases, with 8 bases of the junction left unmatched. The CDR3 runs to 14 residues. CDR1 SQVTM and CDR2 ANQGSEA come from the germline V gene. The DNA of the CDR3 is TGCAGCGTGGCCGGGACAGAATTCTCCTACGAGCAGTACTTC. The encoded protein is CSVAGTEFSYEQYF.

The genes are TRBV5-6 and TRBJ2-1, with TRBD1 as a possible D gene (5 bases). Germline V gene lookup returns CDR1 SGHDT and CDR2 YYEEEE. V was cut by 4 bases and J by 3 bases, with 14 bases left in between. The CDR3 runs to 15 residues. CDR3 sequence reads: CASSHPRESYNEQFF. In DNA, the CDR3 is TGTGCCAGCAGCCACCCCAGGGAAAGCTACAATGAGCAGTTCTTC.

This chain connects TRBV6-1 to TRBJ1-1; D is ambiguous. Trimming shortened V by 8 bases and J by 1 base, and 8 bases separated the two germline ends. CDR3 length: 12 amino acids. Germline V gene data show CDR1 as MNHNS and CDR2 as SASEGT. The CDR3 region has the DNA TGTGCCAGCGAGGCTGAGAACACTGAAGCTTTCTTT. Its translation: CASEAENTEAFF.

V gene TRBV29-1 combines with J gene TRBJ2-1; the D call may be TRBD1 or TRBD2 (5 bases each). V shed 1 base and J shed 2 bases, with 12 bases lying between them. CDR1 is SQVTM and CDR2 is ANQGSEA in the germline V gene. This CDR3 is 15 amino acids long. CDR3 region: CSVEGLTGPYNEQFF. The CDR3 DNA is TGCAGCGTTGAAGGACTAACAGGCCCCTACAATGAGCAGTTCTTC.

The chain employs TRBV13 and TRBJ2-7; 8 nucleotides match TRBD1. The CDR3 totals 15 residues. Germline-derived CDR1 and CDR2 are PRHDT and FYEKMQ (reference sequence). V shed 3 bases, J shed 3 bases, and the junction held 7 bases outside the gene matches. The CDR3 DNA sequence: TGTGCCAGCAGCTTCGGACAGGGTGGGGTCTACGAGCAGTACTTC. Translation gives CASSFGQGGVYEQYF.

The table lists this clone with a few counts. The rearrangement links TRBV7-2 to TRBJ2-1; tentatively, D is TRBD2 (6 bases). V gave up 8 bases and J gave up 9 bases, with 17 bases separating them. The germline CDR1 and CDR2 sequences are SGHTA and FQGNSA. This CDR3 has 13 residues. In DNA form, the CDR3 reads TGTGCCAGCTGGTATGGCGGGGTTAGTGAGCAGTTCTTC. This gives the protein CASWYGGVSEQFF.